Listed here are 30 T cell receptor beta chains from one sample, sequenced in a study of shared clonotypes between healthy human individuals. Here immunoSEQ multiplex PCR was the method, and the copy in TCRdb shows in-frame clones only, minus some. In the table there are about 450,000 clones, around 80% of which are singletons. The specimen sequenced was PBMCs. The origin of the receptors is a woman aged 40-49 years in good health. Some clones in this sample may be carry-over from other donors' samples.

CDR3 residues: CASSPGEANVLTF. Here the CDR3 DNA reads TGTGCCAGCTCACCAGGGGAGGCCAACGTCCTGACTTTC. The chain couples TRBV18 to TRBJ2-6; D is unresolved. Germline V gene lookup returns CDR1 KGHSH and CDR2 LQKENI. This CDR3 is 13 amino acids long. The V and J ends lost 2 bases and 6 bases respectively, with 5 bases between them.

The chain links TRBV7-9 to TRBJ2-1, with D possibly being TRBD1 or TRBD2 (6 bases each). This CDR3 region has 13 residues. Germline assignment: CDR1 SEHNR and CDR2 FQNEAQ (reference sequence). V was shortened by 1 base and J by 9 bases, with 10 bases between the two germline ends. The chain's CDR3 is CASSLGGGTEQFF. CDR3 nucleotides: TGTGCCAGCAGCTTAGGAGGGGGGACTGAGCAGTTCTTC.

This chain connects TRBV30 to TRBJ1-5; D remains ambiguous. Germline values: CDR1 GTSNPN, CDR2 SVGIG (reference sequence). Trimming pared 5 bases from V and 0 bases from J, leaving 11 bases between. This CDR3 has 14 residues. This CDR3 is CAWGPVLSNQPQHF. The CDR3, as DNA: TGTGCCTGGGGACCGGTACTTAGCAATCAGCCCCAGCATTTT.

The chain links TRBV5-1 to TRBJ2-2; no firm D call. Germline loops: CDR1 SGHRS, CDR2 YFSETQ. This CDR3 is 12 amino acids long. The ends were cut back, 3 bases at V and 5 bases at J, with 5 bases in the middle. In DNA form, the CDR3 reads TGCGCCAGCAGCTACGGGACCGGGGAGCTGTTTTTT. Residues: CASSYGTGELFF.

The CDR3 DNA reads TGTGCCAGCAGCCGAACAGGGTGGAACAACGAGCAGTACTTC. It specifies CASSRTGWNNEQYF. The chain employs TRBV27 and TRBJ2-7, with D possibly matching TRBD1 (6 bases). Trimming pared 6 bases from V and 5 bases from J, leaving 17 bases between. The CDR3 totals 14 residues. CDR1 is MNHEY, CDR2 SMNVEV, per germline (reference sequence).

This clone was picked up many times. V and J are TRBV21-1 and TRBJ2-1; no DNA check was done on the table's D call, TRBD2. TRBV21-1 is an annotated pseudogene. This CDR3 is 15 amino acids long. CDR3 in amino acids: CASSTSGRKVNEQFF. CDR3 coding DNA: TGTGCCAGCAGCACTAGCGGGAGAAAAGTTAATGAGCAGTTCTTC.

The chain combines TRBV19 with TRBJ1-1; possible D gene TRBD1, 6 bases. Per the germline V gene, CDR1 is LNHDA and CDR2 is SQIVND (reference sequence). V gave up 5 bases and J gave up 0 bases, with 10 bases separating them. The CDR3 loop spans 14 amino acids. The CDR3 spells CASSSGQLNTEAFF. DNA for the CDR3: TGTGCCAGTAGTTCCGGACAGCTGAACACTGAAGCTTTCTTT.

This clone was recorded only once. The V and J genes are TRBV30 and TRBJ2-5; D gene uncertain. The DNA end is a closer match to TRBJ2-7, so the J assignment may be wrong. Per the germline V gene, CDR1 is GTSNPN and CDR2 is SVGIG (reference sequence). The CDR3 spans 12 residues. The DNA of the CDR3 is TGTGCCTGGACAACAAGCTCCTACGAGCAGTACTTC. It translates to CAWTTSSYEQYF.

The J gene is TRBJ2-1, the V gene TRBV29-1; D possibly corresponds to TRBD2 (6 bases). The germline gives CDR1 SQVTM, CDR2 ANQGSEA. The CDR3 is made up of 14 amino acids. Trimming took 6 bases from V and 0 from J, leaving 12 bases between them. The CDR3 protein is CSVQEGSSYNEQFF. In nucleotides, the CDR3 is TGCAGCGTCCAGGAGGGTTCCTCCTACAATGAGCAGTTCTTC.

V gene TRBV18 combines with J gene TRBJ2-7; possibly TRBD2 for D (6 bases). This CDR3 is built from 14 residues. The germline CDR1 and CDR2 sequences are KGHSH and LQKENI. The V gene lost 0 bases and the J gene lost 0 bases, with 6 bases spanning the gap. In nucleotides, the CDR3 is TGTGCCAGCTCACCACCGGACTACTCCTACGAGCAGTACTTC. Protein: CASSPPDYSYEQYF.

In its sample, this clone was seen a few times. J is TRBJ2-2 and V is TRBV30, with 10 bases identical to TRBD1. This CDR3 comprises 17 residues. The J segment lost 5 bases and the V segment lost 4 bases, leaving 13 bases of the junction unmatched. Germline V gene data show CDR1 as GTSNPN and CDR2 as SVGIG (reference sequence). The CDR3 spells CAWKAPGQGRGTGELFF. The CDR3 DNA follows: TGTGCCTGGAAAGCTCCGGGACAGGGGAGAGGGACCGGGGAGCTGTTTTTT.

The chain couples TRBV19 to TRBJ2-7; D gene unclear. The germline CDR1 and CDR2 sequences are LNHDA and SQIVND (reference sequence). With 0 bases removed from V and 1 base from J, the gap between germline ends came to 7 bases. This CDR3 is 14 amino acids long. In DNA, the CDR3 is TGTGCCAGTAGTATAGACGGCGGATCCTACGAGCAGTACTTC. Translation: CASSIDGGSYEQYF.

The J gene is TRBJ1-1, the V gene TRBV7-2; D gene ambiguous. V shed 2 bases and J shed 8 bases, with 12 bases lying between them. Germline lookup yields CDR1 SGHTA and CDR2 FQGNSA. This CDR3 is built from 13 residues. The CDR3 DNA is TGTGCCAGCAGCTTAAGTGGGTTAGGGGAAGCTTTCTTT. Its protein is CASSLSGLGEAFF.

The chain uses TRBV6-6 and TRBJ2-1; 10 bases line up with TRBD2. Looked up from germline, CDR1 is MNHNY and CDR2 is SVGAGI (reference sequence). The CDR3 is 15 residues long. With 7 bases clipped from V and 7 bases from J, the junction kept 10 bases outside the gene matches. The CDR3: CASTSGRPGGNEQFF. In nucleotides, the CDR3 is TGTGCCAGCACTAGCGGGAGACCGGGGGGAAATGAGCAGTTCTTC.

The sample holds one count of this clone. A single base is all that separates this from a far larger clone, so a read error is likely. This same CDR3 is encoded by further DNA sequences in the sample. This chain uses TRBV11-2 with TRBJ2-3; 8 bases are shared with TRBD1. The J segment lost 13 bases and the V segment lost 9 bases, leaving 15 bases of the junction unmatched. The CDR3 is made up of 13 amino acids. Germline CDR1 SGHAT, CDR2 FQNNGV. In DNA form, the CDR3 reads TGTGCCAGTAGTCCACGGGAACAGGGGGTGGAGTATTTT. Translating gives CASSPREQGVEYF.

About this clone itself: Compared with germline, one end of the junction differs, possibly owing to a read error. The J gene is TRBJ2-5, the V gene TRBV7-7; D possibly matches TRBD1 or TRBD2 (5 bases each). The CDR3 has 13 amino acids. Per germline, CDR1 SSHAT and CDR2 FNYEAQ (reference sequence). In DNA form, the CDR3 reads TGTGCTAGCAGCTGGGACGGCCAAGAGACCCAGTACTTC. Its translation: CASSWDGQETQYF.

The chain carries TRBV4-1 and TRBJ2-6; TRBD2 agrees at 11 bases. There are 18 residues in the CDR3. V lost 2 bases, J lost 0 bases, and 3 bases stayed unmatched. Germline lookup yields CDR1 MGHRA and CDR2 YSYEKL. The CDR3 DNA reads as TGCGCCAGCAGCCAACTGACTAGCGGGACCTCTGGGGCCAACGTCCTGACTTTC. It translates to CASSQLTSGTSGANVLTF.

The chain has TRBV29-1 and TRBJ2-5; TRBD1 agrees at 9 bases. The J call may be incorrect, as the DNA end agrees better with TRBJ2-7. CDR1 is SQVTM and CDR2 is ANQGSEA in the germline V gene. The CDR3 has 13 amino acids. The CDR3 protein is CSVGGDRVHEQYF. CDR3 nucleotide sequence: TGCAGCGTTGGGGGGGACAGGGTTCACGAGCAGTACTTC.

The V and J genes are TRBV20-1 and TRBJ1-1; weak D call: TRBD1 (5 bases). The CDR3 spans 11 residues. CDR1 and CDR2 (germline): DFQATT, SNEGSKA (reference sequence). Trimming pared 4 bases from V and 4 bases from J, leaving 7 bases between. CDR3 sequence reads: CSAKGPTEAFF. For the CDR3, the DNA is TGCAGTGCTAAGGGGCCCACTGAAGCTTTCTTT.

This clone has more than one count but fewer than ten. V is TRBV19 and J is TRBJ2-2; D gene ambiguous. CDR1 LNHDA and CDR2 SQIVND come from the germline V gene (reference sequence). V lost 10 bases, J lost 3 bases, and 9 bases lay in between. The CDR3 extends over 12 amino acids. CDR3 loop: CATAWDTGELFF. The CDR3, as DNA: TGTGCCACCGCGTGGGACACCGGGGAGCTGTTTTTT.

As DNA, the CDR3 is TGTGCCAGCAGCTTATCGGGGGGACGGCAGTTCTTC. As protein: CASSLSGGRQFF. The V call is TRBV7-8, the J call TRBJ2-1; 7 bases are a match to TRBD2. There are 12 residues in the CDR3. Germline loops: CDR1 SGHVS, CDR2 FQNEAQ. The trim removed 2 bases at V and 12 bases at J, leaving 4 bases unmatched. Combining the CDR3 with reference TRBV7-8 and TRBJ2-1 gives the whole variable domain GAGVSQSPRYKVAKRGQDVALRCDPISGHVSLFWYQQALGQGPEFLTYFQNEAQLDKSGLPSDRFFAERPEGSVSTLKIQRTQQEDSAVYLCASSLSGGRQFFGPGTRLTVL.

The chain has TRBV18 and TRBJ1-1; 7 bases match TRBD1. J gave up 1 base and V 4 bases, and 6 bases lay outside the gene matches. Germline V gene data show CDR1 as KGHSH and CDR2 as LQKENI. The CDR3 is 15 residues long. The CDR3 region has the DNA TGTGCCAGCTCACTACGGACAGGAAGGAACACTGAAGCTTTCTTT. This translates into CASSLRTGRNTEAFF.

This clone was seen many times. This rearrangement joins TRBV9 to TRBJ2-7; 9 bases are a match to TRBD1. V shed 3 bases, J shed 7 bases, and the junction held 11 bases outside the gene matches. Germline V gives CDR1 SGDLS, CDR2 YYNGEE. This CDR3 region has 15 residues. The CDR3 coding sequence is TGTGCCAGCAGCGCACCGGGACAGGGAGGAAGAGAGCAGTACTTC. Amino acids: CASSAPGQGGREQYF.

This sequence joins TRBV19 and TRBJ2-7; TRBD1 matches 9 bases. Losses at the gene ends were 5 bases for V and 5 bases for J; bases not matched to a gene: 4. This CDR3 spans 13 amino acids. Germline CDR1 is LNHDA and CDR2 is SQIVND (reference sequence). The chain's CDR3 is CASSADRGNEQYF. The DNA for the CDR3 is TGTGCCAGTAGTGCCGACAGGGGGAACGAGCAGTACTTC. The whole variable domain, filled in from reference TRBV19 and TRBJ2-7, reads DGGITQSPKYLFRKEGQNVTLSCEQNLNHDAMYWYRQDPGQGLRLIYYSQIVNDFQKGDIAEGYSVSREKKESFPLTVTSAQKNPTAFYLCASSADRGNEQYFGPGTRLTVT.

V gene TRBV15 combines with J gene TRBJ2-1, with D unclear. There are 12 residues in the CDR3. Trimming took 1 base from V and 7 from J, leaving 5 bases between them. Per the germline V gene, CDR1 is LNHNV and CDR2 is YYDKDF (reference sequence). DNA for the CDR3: TGTGCCACCAGCAGAGTTGCTAATGAGCAGTTCTTC. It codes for CATSRVANEQFF.

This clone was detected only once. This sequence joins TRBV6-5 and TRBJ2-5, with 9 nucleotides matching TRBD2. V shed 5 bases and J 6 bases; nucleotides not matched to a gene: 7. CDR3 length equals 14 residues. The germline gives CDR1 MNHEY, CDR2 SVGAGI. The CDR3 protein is CASSASSGTKTQYF. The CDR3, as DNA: TGTGCCAGCAGTGCCTCTAGCGGGACGAAGACCCAGTACTTC.

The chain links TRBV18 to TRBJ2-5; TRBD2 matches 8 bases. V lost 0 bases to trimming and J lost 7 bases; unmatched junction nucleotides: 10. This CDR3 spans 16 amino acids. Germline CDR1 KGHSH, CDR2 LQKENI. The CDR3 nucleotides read TGTGCCAGCTCACCACCGGTAACAGCGGGAGAAGGGACCCAGTACTTC. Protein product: CASSPPVTAGEGTQYF.

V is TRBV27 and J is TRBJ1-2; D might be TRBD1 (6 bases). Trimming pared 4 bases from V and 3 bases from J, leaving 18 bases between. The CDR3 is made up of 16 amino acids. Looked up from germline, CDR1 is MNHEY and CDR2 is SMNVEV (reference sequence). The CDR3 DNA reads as TGTGCCAGCAGTTCCCGGACAGCCCCAAGGGACTATGGCTACACCTTC. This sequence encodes CASSSRTAPRDYGYTF.

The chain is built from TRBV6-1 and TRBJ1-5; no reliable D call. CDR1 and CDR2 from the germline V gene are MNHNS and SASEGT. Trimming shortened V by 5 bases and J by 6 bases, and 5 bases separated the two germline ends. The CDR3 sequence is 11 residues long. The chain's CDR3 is CASSTGQPQHF. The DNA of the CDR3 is TGTGCCAGCAGTACTGGTCAGCCCCAGCATTTT.

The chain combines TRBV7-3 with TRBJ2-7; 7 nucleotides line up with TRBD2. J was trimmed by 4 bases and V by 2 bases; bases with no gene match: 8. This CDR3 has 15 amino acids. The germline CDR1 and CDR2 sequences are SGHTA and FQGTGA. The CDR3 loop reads CASSLEGGRGYEQYF. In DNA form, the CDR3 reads TGTGCCAGCAGCTTAGAAGGCGGGAGAGGTTACGAGCAGTACTTC.